Listed below are T cell receptor beta chains from one sample, sequenced in a study of blood T cell repertoires in COVID-19. Profiling relied on immunoSEQ multiplex PCR, and the TCRdb table lists in-frame clones only, not all of them. Of about 310,000 clones listed, 75% to 90% were seen once; the top ten hold approximately 5.2%. The source material was PBMCs or T cells enriched from blood (not recorded which). These receptors were taken from a man in his 60s who had recovered from COVID-19. The CDR3 runs from the conserved cysteine through the conserved F or W. The D gene is left open where the match is weak. Only part of the rows carry a size: once, few, many, or a class if the clone is expanded.

D,size,J,V,CDR3,DNA
TRBD1,-,TRBJ2-3,TRBV18,CASSPREGAADTQYF,TGTGCCAGCTCACCACGCGAGGGGGCGGCAGATACGCAGTATTTT
TRBD2,-,TRBJ2-1,TRBV7-2,CASSLAGTSGKQFF,TGTGCCAGCAGCTTAGCTGGGACTAGCGGGAAGCAGTTCTTC
-,-,TRBJ1-1,TRBV20-1,CSAIMNTEAFF,TGCAGTGCTATTATGAACACTGAAGCTTTCTTT
-,-,TRBJ1-1,TRBV7-2,CASSLAPRANTEAFF,TGTGCCAGCAGCTTAGCGCCCAGGGCGAACACTGAAGCTTTCTTT
TRBD1,-,TRBJ1-3,TRBV5-1,CASSLHTGDAGNTIYF,TGCGCCAGCAGCCTCCATACAGGGGACGCTGGAAACACCATATATTTT
-,-,TRBJ1-2,TRBV3-1/TRBV3-2,CASSQVGLYGYTF,TGTGCCAGCAGCCAAGTCGGTTTGTATGGCTACACCTTC
-,-,TRBJ2-7,TRBV7-2,CASSFQGWSSYEQYF,TGTGCCAGCAGCTTCCAGGGTTGGAGCTCCTACGAGCAGTACTTC
TRBD1,once,TRBJ2-5,TRBV24-1,CATSDWGQGAETQYF,TGTGCCACCAGTGATTGGGGACAGGGGGCTGAGACCCAGTACTTC
-,once,TRBJ2-5,TRBV18,CASSGRETQYF,TGTGCCAGCTCGGGGAGGGAGACCCAGTACTTC
TRBD1,-,TRBJ1-5,TRBV19,CASSIGQGGHNQPQHF,TGTGCCAGTAGTATTGGGCAGGGGGGACACAATCAGCCCCAGCATTTT
-,-,TRBJ2-7,TRBV15,CATSKGAGGTYEQYF,TGTGCCACCAGCAAGGGGGCGGGAGGTACCTACGAGCAGTACTTC
-,few,TRBJ2-1,TRBV2,CASRVTYEQFF,TGTGCCAGCAGGGTGACATACGAGCAGTTCTTC
-,-,TRBJ2-6,TRBV19,CASSIGLPGANVLTF,TGTGCCAGTAGTATAGGTCTACCTGGGGCCAACGTCCTGACTTTC
TRBD1,few,TRBJ1-5,TRBV3-1/TRBV3-2,CASSQGQGAGQPQHF,TGTGCCAGCAGCCAGGGACAGGGAGCAGGTCAGCCCCAGCATTTT
-,-,TRBJ2-1,TRBV12-2,CASRFRIYPPTVRDEQFF,TGTGCAAGTCGCTTTAGAATTTACCCGCCCACGGTCAGGGATGAGCAGTTCTTC
-,-,TRBJ2-3,TRBV5-4,CASSLNYLRSTDTQYF,TGTGCCAGCAGCTTGAACTACCTGAGGAGCACAGATACGCAGTATTTT
TRBD2,few,TRBJ2-2,TRBV5-1,CASSPLTSGENTGELFF,TGCGCCAGCAGCCCGCTGACTAGCGGGGAAAACACCGGGGAGCTGTTTTTT
-,-,TRBJ1-1,TRBV25-1,CASSLVGGLNTEAFF,TGTGCCAGCAGTTTAGTGGGCGGGTTGAACACTGAAGCTTTCTTT
TRBD2,-,TRBJ2-1,TRBV6-5,CASSYLPSGNNEQFF,TGTGCCAGCAGTTATTTGCCTAGCGGTAACAATGAGCAGTTCTTC
TRBD1,-,TRBJ1-2,TRBV6-1,CASSQGAYGYTF,TGTGCCAGCAGCCAGGGGGCGTATGGCTACACCTTC
-,-,TRBJ2-3,TRBV7-3,CASSFSVGSTDTQYF,TGTGCCAGCAGCTTCTCGGTGGGCTCCACAGATACGCAGTATTTT
TRBD2,once,TRBJ2-1,TRBV10-1,CASSELGGRDNEQFF,TGCGCCAGCAGTGAGCTTGGCGGGAGGGACAATGAGCAGTTCTTC
-,-,TRBJ2-2,TRBV12-3/TRBV12-4,CASSPDTGELFF,TGTGCCAGCAGTCCCGACACCGGGGAGCTGTTTTTT
TRBD2,-,TRBJ2-3,TRBV28,CASSLWGGGLESTDTQYF,TGTGCCAGCAGTTTATGGGGGGGAGGGCTGGAGAGCACAGATACGCAGTATTTT
TRBD1,-,TRBJ1-2,TRBV19,CASSPTGGENYGYTF,TGTGCCAGTAGTCCGACAGGGGGCGAAAACTATGGCTACACCTTC
-,-,TRBJ2-2,TRBV24-1,CATSDLRLGNTGELFF,TGTGCCACCAGTGATTTAAGGCTAGGGAACACCGGGGAGCTGTTTTTT
-,-,TRBJ2-3,TRBV3-1/TRBV3-2,CASSRTPDTQYF,TGTGCCAGCAGCCGAACACCGGATACGCAGTATTTT
-,-,TRBJ2-5,TRBV6-5,CASSYSSRGQTQYF,TGTGCCAGCAGTTACTCCTCCAGGGGACAGACCCAGTACTTC
TRBD1,once,TRBJ1-1,TRBV28,CASSTTGGGSTEAFF,TGTGCCAGCAGTACCACAGGGGGGGGAAGCACTGAAGCTTTCTTT
-,-,TRBJ1-3,TRBV5-6,CASSLRQTPNTIYF,TGTGCCAGCAGCTTGCGGCAGACACCAAACACCATATATTTT
TRBD2,-,TRBJ2-1,TRBV5-1,CASSLVSGVYNEQFF,TGCGCCAGCAGCTTGGTTAGCGGGGTTTACAATGAGCAGTTCTTC
-,-,TRBJ2-1,TRBV7-9,CASSPSRLGNEQFF,TGTGCCAGCAGCCCTTCCCGACTAGGCAATGAGCAGTTCTTC
-,-,TRBJ1-2,TRBV28,CASSLIQNYGYTF,TGTGCCAGCAGTTTAATACAGAACTATGGCTACACCTTC
TRBD1,once,TRBJ2-1,TRBV19,CASSIPGGKSYNEQFF,TGTGCCAGTAGTATCCCAGGGGGCAAATCCTACAATGAGCAGTTCTTC
-,-,TRBJ2-7,TRBV19,CASSLGYEQYF,TGTGCCAGTAGTCTCGGGTACGAGCAGTACTTC
-,-,TRBJ2-7,TRBV27,CASSHGRNGEQYF,TGTGCCAGCAGCCACGGTCGAAACGGCGAGCAGTACTTC
TRBD2,once,TRBJ2-7,TRBV30,CAWGRGRGSYEQYF,TGTGCCTGGGGCAGAGGGAGGGGCTCCTACGAGCAGTACTTC
-,-,TRBJ2-5,TRBV5-4,CASSPGDPASETQYF,TGTGCCAGCAGCCCGGGGGATCCGGCGTCCGAGACCCAGTACTTC
-,-,TRBJ2-1,TRBV22-1,CPGSARCFRPLLYNEQFF,TGTCCTGGGAGCGCACGCTGTTTCCGCCCTCTACTCTACAATGAGCAGTTCTTC
TRBD1,once,TRBJ1-2,TRBV6-5,CASSYHRGDGYTF,TGTGCCAGCAGTTACCACAGGGGGGATGGCTACACCTTC
-,-,TRBJ1-2,TRBV14,CASSQKVTGGYGYTF,TGTGCCAGCAGCCAAAAAGTGACAGGCGGTTATGGCTACACCTTC
TRBD1,-,TRBJ2-6,TRBV18,CASSPQGQGASGANVLTF,TGTGCCAGCTCACCACAAGGACAGGGGGCGTCTGGGGCCAACGTCCTGACTTTC
-,once,TRBJ1-4,TRBV5-1,CASSLGGWAASEKLFF,TGCGCCAGCAGCTTGGGTGGGTGGGCTGCGAGTGAAAAACTGTTTTTT
-,few,TRBJ2-7,TRBV5-4,CASSLDFYEQYF,TGTGCCAGCAGCTTGGACTTCTACGAGCAGTACTTC
TRBD2,-,TRBJ2-1,TRBV9,CASSGTSGTGNEQFF,TGTGCCAGCAGCGGAACTAGCGGGACCGGGAATGAGCAGTTCTTC
-,-,TRBJ2-2,TRBV5-1,CASSLQTRGSGELFF,TGCGCCAGCAGCTTGCAGACTAGAGGGAGCGGGGAGCTGTTTTTT
TRBD1,-,TRBJ2-7,TRBV27,CASRGTGGEQYF,TGTGCCAGCAGGGGGACAGGGGGCGAGCAGTACTTC
TRBD2,-,TRBJ2-1,TRBV19,CASSIGLAGGGMSYNEQFF,TGTGCCAGTAGTATAGGACTAGCGGGAGGGGGTATGTCCTACAATGAGCAGTTCTTC
-,-,TRBJ2-7,TRBV10-3,CAISEGTTLYEQYF,TGTGCCATCAGTGAGGGGACAACCCTCTACGAGCAGTACTTC
-,-,TRBJ1-5,TRBV27,CASSPMLSNQPQHF,TGTGCCAGCAGTCCTATGTTGAGCAATCAGCCCCAGCATTTT
-,few,TRBJ1-1,TRBV5-1,CASSATITGNTEAFF,TGCGCCAGCAGCGCAACCATTACAGGGAACACTGAAGCTTTCTTT
TRBD1,-,TRBJ1-1,TRBV6-4,CASSELKPGGGDAEAFF,TGTGCCAGCAGTGAATTAAAACCAGGGGGCGGCGATGCTGAAGCTTTCTTT
-,-,TRBJ1-5,TRBV19,CASTYGGNQPQHF,TGTGCCAGTACCTATGGCGGGAATCAGCCCCAGCATTTT
-,-,TRBJ1-2,TRBV24-1,CATSDGWEDNGYTF,TGTGCCACCAGTGACGGTTGGGAGGACAATGGCTACACCTTC
-,-,TRBJ2-7,TRBV24-1,CATSGQVEGEQYF,TGTGCCACCAGTGGGCAGGTAGAGGGCGAGCAGTACTTC
TRBD1,-,TRBJ1-2,TRBV11-1,CASSSDRGNYGYTF,TGTGCCAGCAGTTCGGACAGGGGGAACTATGGCTACACCTTC
TRBD1,-,TRBJ1-2,TRBV15,CATSRGTGYGYTF,TGTGCCACCAGCAGAGGGACAGGGTATGGCTACACCTTC